This T cell receptor beta chain was sequenced in a study of T cell repertoires in cytomegalovirus infection. In the study overall: CMV infection and matching HLA type were both indicated by public TCR beta signatures.

MiXCR was run by TCRdb on the reads, yielding one entry per CDR3 protein. Among around 490,000 distinct CDR3 sequences listed, about 30% were seen once. With 0 bases removed from V and 1 base from J, the gap between germline ends came to 13 bases. CDR1 and CDR2 from the germline V gene are SGHDT and YYEEEE. This CDR3 is built from 16 residues. Sequenced material: PBMCs. This chain joins TRBV5-6 and TRBJ1-1; D is unclear. The receptor's source is a human donor in good health (CMV status not recorded). Some clones in this sample may be carry-over from other donors' samples. CDR3 in amino acids: CASSLVRARPNTEAFF. In DNA, the CDR3 is TGTGCCAGCAGCTTGGTTCGGGCTAGGCCGAACACTGAAGCTTTCTTT. Looking up the rest from reference TRBV5-6 and TRBJ1-1 gives the full variable domain: DAGVTQSPTHLIKTRGQQVTLRCSPKSGHDTVSWYQQALGQGPQFIFQYYEEEERQRGNFPDRFSGHQFPNYSSELNVNALLLGDSALYLCASSLVRARPNTEAFFGQGTRLTVV.